This T cell receptor (beta chain) was identified in a study of cytomegalovirus exposure and HLA in healthy donors. The V end lost 8 bases, the J end lost 2 bases, and 13 bases lay between the germline ends. The CDR3 runs to 14 residues. Per the germline V gene, CDR1 is LNHDA and CDR2 is SQIVND (reference sequence). Points on this clone: Its antigen is not known.

With 60 Vbeta and 13 Jbeta primers, the PCR was carried out. Measured with immunoSEQ multiplex PCR; TCRdb has only the in-frame clones, and not every one. Recorded here are about 170,000 clones; the top ten clones represent around 1.4%. The study, taken as a whole, reports: V segments that were indistinguishable, TRBV6-2 and TRBV6-3 among them, were omitted from analysis.

This TCR came from a woman aged 60-75 years in good health and CMV-seronegative. Sequenced material: PBMCs. The chain recombines TRBV19 with TRBJ1-5; D is unclear. CDR3 in DNA: TGTGCCAGTCGAGCGGGGATGGGCAATCAGCCCCAGCATTTT. It translates to CASRAGMGNQPQHF.